The present T cell receptor (beta chain) was sequenced within a study of T cell responses to AZD1222 COVID-19 vaccine. This CDR3 region has 14 residues. Germline-derived CDR1 and CDR2 are SNHLY and FYNNEI. V lost 2 bases and J lost 4, with 8 bases in between. A remark on this clone: The antigen remains unidentified.

TCRdb's copy holds only in-frame clones and misses some; the assay was immunoSEQ multiplex PCR. The sample carries around 100,000 clones, 90% to 95% recorded once. Study findings and constraints: Baseline seropositivity occurred in only a handful of AZD1222 recipients. Spike-specific TCR breadth and depth grew following two AZD1222 doses. Unmutated variant regions reportedly attract nearly half of all spike-specific TCRs.

The material was peripheral blood, obtained on day 0 of AZD1222 vaccination. The TCR comes from an adult in good health. The gene calls are TRBV2 and TRBJ2-2; D is perhaps TRBD1 (5 bases). CDR3 nucleotide sequence: TGTGCCAGCAGTGAAATAGGGGTCACCGGGGAGCTGTTTTTT. This gives the protein CASSEIGVTGELFF.